This T cell receptor (beta chain) was observed in a study of blood T cell repertoires in COVID-19. Study details: The United States, Italy and Spain supplied acute and convalescent COVID-19 samples.

The CDR3 runs 13 residues. The junction had 2 bases not matched to a gene; V was cut back by 4 bases and J by 5 bases. In germline, CDR1 is SGHTS, CDR2 YDEGEE. Sequenced by immunoSEQ multiplex PCR; TCRdb stores in-frame clones only, minus some. Of 120,000 or so clones in the sample, around 90% were seen once. The sequence was collected from a woman aged 50 to 65 with acute or convalescent COVID-19. Sequences were obtained from peripheral blood. The chain joins TRBV5-8 to TRBJ1-2; 10 bases fit TRBD1. The CDR3 DNA reads TGTGCCAGCAGCCCGGACAGGGGGTATGGCTACACCTTC. Protein: CASSPDRGYGYTF.